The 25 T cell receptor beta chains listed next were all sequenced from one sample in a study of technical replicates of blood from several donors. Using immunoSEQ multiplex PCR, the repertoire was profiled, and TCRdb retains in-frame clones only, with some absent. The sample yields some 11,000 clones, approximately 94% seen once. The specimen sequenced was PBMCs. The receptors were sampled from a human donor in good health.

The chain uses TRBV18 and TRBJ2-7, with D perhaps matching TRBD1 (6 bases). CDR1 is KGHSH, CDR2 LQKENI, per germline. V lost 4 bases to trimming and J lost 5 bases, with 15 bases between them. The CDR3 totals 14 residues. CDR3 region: CASSLQGSWNEQYF. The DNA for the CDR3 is TGTGCCAGCTCACTTCAGGGGAGTTGGAACGAGCAGTACTTC.

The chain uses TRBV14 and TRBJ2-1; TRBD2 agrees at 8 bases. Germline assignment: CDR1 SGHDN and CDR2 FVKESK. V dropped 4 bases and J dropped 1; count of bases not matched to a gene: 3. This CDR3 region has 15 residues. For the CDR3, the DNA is TGTGCCAGCAGCCCTGTAGCGGGATCCTACAATGAGCAGTTCTTC. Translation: CASSPVAGSYNEQFF.

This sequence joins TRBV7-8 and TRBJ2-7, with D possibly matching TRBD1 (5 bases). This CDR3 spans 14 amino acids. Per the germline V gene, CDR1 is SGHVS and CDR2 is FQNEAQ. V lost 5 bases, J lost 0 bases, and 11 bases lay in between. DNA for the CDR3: TGTGCCAGCAGCCTGTCGACAGTCTCCTACGAGCAGTACTTC. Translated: CASSLSTVSYEQYF.

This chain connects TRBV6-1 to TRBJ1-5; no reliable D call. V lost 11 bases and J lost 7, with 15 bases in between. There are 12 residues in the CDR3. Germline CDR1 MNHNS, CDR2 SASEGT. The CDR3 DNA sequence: TGTGCCTGCCAGCGGCTAGAACAGCCCCAGCATTTT. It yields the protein CACQRLEQPQHF.

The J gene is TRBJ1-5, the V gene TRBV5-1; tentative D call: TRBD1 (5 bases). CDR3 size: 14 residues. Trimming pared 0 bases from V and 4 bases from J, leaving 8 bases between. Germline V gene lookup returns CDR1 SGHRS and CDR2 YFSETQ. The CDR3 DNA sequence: TGCGCCAGCAGCTTGGGGGGGAGGAATCAGCCCCAGCATTTT. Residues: CASSLGGRNQPQHF.

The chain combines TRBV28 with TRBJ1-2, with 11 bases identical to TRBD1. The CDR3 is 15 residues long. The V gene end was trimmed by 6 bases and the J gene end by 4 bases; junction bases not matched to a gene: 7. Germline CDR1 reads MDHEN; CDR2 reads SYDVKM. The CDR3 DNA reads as TGTGCCAGCAGATCCGGGACAGGGGGACCCTATGGCTACACCTTC. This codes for CASRSGTGGPYGYTF.

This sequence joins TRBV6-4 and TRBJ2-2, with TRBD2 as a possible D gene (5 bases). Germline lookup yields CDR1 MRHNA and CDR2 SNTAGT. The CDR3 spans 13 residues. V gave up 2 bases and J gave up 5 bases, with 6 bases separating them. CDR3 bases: TGTGCCAGCAGTGACGGGGAGACCGGGGAGCTGTTTTTT. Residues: CASSDGETGELFF.

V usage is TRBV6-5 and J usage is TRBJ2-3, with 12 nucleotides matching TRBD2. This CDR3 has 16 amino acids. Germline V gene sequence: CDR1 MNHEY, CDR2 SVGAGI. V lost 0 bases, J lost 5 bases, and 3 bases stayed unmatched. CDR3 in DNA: TGTGCCAGCAGTTACTCGACTAGCGGGAGAATAGATACGCAGTATTTT. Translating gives CASSYSTSGRIDTQYF.

Written as DNA, the CDR3 is TGTGCCAGCAGCCCCAGGTCCGCGCCCGGGGAGCTGTTTTTT. Translating it yields CASSPRSAPGELFF. The genes are TRBV9 and TRBJ2-2, with D hard to call. Looked up from germline, CDR1 is SGDLS and CDR2 is YYNGEE. CDR3 size: 14 residues. Trimming removed 4 bases from V and 6 bases from J, with 13 bases in between.

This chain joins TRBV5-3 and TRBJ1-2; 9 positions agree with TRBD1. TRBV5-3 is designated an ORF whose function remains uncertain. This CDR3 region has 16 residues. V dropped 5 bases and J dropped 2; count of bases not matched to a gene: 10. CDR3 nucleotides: TGTGCCAGAAGTTGTGGACAGGGGACGGTAAACTATGGCTACACCTTC. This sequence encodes CARSCGQGTVNYGYTF.

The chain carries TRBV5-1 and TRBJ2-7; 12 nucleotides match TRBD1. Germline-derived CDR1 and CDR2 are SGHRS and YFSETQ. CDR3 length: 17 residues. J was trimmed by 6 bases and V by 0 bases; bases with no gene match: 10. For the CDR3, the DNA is TGCGCCAGCAGCTTGGGGATCGGGACAGGGGGCCGGGGCGAGCAGTACTTC. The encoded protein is CASSLGIGTGGRGEQYF.

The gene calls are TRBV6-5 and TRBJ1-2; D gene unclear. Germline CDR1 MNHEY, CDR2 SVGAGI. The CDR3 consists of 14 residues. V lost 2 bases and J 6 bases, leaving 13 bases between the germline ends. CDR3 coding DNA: TGTGCCAGCAGTTACCAAGGAGCCGCGGATGGCTACACCTTC. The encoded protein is CASSYQGAADGYTF.

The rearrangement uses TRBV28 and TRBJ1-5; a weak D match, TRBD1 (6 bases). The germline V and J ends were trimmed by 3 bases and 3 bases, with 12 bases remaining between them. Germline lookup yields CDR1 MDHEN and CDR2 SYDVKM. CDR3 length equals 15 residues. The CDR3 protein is CASSLGAGYNQPQHF. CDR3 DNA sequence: TGTGCCAGCAGTTTGGGGGCAGGGTACAATCAGCCCCAGCATTTT.

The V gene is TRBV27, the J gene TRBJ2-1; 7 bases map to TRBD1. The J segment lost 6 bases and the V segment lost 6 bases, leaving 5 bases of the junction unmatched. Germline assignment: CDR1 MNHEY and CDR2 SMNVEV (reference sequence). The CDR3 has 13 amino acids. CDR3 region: CASSIGGPNEQFF. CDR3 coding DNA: TGTGCCAGCAGCATAGGGGGCCCCAATGAGCAGTTCTTC.

CDR3 sequence (DNA): TGTGCCAGCAGCTTAGATGCGGAAGCTAACTATGGCTACACCTTC. This sequence encodes CASSLDAEANYGYTF. The chain is built from TRBV7-6 and TRBJ1-2; unclear D gene. Germline CDR1 and CDR2: SGHVS and FNYEAQ. Deletions cut 1 base from V and 0 bases from J, with 9 bases between. The CDR3 totals 15 residues.

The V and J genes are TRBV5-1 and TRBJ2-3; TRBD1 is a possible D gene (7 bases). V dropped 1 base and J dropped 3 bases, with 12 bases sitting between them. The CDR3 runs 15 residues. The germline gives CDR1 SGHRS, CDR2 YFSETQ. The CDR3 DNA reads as TGCGCCAGCAGCTTGCCACAGGGGAGGACAGATACGCAGTATTTT. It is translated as CASSLPQGRTDTQYF.

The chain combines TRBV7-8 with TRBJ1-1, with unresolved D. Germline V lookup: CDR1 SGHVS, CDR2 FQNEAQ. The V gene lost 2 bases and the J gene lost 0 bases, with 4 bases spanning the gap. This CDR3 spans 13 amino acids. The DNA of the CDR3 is TGTGCCAGCAGCTTATTAGTGAACACTGAAGCTTTCTTT. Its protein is CASSLLVNTEAFF.

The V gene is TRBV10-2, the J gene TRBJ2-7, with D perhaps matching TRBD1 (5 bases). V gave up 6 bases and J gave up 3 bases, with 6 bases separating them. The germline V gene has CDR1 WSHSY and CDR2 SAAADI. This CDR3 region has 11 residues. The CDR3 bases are TGCGCCAGCAGGGACAACTACGAGCAGTACTTC. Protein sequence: CASRDNYEQYF.

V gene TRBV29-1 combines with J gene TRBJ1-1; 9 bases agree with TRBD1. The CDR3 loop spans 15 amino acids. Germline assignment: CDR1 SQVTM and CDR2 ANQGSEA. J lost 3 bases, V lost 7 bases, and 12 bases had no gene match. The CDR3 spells CSARGVQGADTEAFF. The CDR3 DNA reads TGCAGCGCTCGAGGGGTACAGGGGGCTGACACTGAAGCTTTCTTT. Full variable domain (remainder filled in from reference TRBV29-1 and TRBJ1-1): SAVISQKPSRDICQRGTSLTIQCQVDSQVTMMFWYRQQPGQSLTLIATANQGSEATYESGFVIDKFPISRPNLTFSTLTVSNMSPEDSSIYLCSARGVQGADTEAFFGQGTRLTVV.

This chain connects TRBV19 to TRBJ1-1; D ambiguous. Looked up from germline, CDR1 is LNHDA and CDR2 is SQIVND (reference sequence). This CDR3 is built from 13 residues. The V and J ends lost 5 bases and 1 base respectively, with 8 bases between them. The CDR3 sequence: CASSPRQNTEAFF. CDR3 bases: TGTGCCAGTAGTCCCCGACAGAACACTGAAGCTTTCTTT.

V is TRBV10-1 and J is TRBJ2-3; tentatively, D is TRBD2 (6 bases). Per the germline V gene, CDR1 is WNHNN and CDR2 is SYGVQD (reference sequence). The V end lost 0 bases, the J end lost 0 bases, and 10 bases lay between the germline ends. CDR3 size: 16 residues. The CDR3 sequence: CASSESVGTSTDTQYF. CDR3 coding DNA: TGCGCCAGCAGTGAGTCGGTAGGGACTAGCACAGATACGCAGTATTTT.

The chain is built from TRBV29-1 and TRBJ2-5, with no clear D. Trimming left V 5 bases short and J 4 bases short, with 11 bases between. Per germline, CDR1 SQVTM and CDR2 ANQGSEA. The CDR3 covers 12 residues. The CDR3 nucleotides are TGCAGCGTTCTCCCGATCGGAGAGACCCAGTACTTC. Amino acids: CSVLPIGETQYF.

The DNA for the CDR3 is TGTGCCAGCAGCCCAGGATGGGCCGAAGAAAAACTGTTTTTT. It translates to CASSPGWAEEKLFF. The chain joins TRBV7-9 to TRBJ1-4; D gene uncertain. V was clipped by 5 bases and J by 8 bases, with 15 bases between them. Germline values: CDR1 SEHNR, CDR2 FQNEAQ (reference sequence). The CDR3 is 14 amino acids.

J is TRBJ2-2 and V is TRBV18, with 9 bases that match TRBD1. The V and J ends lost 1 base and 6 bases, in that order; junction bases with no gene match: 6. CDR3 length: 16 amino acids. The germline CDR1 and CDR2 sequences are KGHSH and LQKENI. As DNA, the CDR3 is TGTGCCAGCTCACCACAAGGGCGACAGGGGGCCGGGGAGCTGTTTTTT. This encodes CASSPQGRQGAGELFF.

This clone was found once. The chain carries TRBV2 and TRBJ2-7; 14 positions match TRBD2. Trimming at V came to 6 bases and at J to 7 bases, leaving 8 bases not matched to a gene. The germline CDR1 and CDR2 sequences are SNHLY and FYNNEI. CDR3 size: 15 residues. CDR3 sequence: CASSERLAGGREQYF. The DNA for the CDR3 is TGTGCCAGCAGCGAAAGACTAGCGGGAGGGAGGGAGCAGTACTTC.